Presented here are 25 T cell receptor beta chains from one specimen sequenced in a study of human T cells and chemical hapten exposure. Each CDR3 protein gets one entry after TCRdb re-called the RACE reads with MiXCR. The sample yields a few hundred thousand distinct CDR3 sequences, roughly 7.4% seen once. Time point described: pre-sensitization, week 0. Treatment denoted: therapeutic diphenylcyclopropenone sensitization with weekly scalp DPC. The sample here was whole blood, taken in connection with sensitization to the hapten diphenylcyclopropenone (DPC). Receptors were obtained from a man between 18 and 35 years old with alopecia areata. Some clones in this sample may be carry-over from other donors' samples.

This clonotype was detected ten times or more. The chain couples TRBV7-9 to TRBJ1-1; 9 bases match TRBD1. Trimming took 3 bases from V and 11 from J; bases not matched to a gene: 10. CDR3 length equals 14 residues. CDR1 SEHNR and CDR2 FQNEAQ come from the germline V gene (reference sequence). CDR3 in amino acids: CASSFTRQGDLAFF. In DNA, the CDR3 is TGTGCCAGCAGCTTCACCCGACAGGGGGATTTGGCTTTCTTT.

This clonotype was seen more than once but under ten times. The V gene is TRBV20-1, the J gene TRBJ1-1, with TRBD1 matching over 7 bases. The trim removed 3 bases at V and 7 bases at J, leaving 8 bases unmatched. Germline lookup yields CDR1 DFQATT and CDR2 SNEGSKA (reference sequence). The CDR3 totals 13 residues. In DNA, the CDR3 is TGCAGTGCTAGCCTTCCAGGGGGACTTGAAGCTTTCTTT. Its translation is CSASLPGGLEAFF.

The CDR3 reads CSASTGGDSPLHF. CDR3 bases: TGCAGTGCCTCGACAGGGGGGGATTCACCCCTCCACTTT. The chain uses TRBV20-1 and TRBJ1-6; 9 bases align to TRBD1. The CDR3 spans 13 residues. Germline values: CDR1 DFQATT, CDR2 SNEGSKA (reference sequence). The junction had 5 bases not matched to a gene; V was cut back by 6 bases and J by 8 bases.

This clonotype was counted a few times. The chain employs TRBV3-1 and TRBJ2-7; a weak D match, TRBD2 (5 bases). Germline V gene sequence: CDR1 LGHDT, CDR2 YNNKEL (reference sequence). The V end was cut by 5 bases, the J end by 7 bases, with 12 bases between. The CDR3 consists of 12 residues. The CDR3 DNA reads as TGTGCCAGCAGCTATGGAAGGAGGGAGCAGTACGTC. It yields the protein CASSYGRREQYV.

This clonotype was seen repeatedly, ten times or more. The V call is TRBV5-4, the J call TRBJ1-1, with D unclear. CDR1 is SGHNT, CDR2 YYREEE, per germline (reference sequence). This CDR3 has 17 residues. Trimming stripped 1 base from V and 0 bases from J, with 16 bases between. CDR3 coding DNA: TGTGCCAGCAGCTTGTTAGGCAGCCTAAAAATGAACACTGAAGCTTTCTTT. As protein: CASSLLGSLKMNTEAFF.

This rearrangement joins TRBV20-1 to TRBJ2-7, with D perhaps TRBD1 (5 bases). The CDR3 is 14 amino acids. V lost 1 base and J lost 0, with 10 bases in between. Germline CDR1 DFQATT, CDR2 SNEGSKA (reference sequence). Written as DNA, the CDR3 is TGCAGTGCTAGAGGGACACTTAGCTCCTACGAGCAGTACTTC. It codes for CSARGTLSSYEQYF.

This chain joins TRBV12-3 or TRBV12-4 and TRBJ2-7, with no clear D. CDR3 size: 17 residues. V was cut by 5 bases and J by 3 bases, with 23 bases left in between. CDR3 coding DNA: TGTGCCAGCAGTCTACCTACCCCCGACTTGGGTTTCTACGAGCAGTACTTC. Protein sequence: CASSLPTPDLGFYEQYF.

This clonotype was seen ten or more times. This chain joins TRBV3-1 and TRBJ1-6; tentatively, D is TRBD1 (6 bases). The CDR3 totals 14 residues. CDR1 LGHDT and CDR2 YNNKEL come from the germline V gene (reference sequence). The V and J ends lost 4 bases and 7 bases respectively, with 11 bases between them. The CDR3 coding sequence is TGTGCCAGCAGCCTTCCCGGACAGAATTCACCCCTCCACTTT. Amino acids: CASSLPGQNSPLHF.

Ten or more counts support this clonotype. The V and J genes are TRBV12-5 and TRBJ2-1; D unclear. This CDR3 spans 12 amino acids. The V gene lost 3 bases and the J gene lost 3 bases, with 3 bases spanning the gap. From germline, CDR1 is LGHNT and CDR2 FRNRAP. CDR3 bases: TGTGCTAGTGGTTTAAACTACAATGAGCAGTTCTTC. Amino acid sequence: CASGLNYNEQFF.

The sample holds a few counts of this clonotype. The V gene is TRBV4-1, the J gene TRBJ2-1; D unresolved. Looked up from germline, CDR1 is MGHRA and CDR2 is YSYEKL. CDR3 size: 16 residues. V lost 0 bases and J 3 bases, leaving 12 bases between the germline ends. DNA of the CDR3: TGCGCCAGCAGCCAAGATTGGAAGTACGTCTACAATGAGCAGTTCTTC. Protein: CASSQDWKYVYNEQFF.

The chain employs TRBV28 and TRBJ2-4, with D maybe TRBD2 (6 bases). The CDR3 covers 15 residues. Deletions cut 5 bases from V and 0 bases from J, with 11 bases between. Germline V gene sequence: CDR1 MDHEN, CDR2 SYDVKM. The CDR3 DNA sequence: TGTGCCAGCAGTCACCCGGGACTAGCCAAAAACATTCAGTACTTC. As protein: CASSHPGLAKNIQYF.

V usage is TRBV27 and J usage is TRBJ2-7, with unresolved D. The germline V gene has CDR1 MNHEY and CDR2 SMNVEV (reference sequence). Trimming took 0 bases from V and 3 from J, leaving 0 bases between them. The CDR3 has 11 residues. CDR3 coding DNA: TGTGCCAGCAGTTTATCCTACGAGCAGTACGTC. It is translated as CASSLSYEQYV.

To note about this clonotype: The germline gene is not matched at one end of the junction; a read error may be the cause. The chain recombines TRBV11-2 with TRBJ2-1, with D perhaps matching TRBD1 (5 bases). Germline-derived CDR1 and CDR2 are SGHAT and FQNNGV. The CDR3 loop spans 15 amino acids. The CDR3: CASSFALPGYNEQFF. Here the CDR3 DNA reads TGTGCCAGTAGCTTCGCCCTTCCAGGGTACAATGAGCAGTTCTTC.

DNA of the CDR3: TGTGCCAGCACCTCTAGCGGGGGGTCAGATACGCAGTATTTT. Translating it yields CASTSSGGSDTQYF. The chain uses TRBV2 and TRBJ2-3; 11 bases agree with TRBD2. V lost 7 bases and J lost 4; bases outside the gene matches: 4. Germline CDR1 reads SNHLY; CDR2 reads FYNNEI. This CDR3 contains 14 residues.

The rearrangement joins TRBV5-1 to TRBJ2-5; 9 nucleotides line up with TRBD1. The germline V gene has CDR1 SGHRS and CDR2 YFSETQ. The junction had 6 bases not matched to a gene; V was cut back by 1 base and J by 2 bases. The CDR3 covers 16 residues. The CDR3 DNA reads TGCGCCAGCAGCTTGTCTACAGGGGGCCCTCAAGAGACCCAGTACTTC. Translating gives CASSLSTGGPQETQYF. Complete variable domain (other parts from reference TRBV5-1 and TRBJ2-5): KAGVTQTPRYLIKTRGQQVTLSCSPISGHRSVSWYQQTPGQGLQFLFEYFSETQRNKGNFPGRFSGRQFSNSRSEMNVSTLELGDSALYLCASSLSTGGPQETQYFGPGTRLLVL.

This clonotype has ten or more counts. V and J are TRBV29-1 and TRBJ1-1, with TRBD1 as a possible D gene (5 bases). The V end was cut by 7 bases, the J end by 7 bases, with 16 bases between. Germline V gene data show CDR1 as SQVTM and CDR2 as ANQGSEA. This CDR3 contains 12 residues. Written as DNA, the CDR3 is TGCAGCGGCGGTGGCGGGCAGGGTGAAGCTTTCTTT. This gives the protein CSGGGGQGEAFF. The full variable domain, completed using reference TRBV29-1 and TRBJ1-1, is SAVISQKPSRDICQRGTSLTIQCQVDSQVTMMFWYRQQPGQSLTLIATANQGSEATYESGFVIDKFPISRPNLTFSTLTVSNMSPEDSSIYLCSGGGGQGEAFFGQGTRLTVV.

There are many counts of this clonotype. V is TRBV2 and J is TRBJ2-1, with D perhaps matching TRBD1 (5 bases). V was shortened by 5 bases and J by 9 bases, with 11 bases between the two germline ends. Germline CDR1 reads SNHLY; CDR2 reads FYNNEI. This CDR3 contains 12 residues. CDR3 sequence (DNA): TGTGCCAGCAGTCCCATCAGGGCTGAGCAGTTCTTC. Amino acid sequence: CASSPIRAEQFF.

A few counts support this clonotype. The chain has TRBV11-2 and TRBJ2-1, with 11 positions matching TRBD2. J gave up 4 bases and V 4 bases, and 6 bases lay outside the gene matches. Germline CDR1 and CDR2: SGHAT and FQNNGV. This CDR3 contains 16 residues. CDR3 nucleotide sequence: TGTGCCAGCAGCTCCGTAGCGGGGGGGCCATACAATGAGCAGTTCTTC. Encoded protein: CASSSVAGGPYNEQFF. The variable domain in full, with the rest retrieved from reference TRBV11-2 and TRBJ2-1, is EAGVAQSPRYKIIEKRQSVAFWCNPISGHATLYWYQQILGQGPKLLIQFQNNGVVDDSQLPKDRFSAERLKGVDSTLKIQPAKLEDSAVYLCASSSVAGGPYNEQFFGPGTRLTVL.

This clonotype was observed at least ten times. The CDR3 DNA reads as TGTGCCAGCTCACGAGACAGAGCCCAAGAGACCCAGTACTTC. It codes for CASSRDRAQETQYF. V is TRBV18 and J is TRBJ2-5; D may be TRBD1 (5 bases). The CDR3 covers 14 residues. The V and J ends lost 4 bases and 1 base respectively, with 10 bases between them. The germline V gene encodes CDR1 KGHSH and CDR2 LQKENI.

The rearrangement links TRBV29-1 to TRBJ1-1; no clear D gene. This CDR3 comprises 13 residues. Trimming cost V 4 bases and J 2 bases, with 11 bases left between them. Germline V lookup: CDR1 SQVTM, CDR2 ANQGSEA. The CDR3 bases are TGCAGCGTTGTAAGGAGGGAAAACACTGAAGCTTTCTTT. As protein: CSVVRRENTEAFF.

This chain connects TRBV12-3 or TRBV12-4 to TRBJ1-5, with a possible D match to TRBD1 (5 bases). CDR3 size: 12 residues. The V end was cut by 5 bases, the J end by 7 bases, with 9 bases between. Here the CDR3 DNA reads TGTGCCAGCAGTCAGGGTGTGCAGCCCCAGCATTTT. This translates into CASSQGVQPQHF.

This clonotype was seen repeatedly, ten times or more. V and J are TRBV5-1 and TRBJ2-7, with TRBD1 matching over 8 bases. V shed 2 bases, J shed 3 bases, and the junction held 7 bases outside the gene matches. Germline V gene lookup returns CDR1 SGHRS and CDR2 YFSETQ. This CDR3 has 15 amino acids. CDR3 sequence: CASSFTGQEYYEQYF. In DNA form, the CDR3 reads TGCGCCAGCAGCTTCACGGGACAGGAATACTACGAGCAGTACTTC.

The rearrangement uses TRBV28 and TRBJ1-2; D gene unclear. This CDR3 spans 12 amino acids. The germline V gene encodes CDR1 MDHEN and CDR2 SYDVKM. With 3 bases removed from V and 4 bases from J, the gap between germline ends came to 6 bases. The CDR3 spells CASSLATYGYTF. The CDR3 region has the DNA TGTGCCAGCAGTTTGGCTACCTATGGCTACACCTTC.

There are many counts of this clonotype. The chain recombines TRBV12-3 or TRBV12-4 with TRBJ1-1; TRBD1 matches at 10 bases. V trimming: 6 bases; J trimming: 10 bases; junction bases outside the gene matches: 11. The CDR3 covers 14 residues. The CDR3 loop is CASSSGTGEGPAFF. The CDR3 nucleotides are TGTGCCAGCAGCTCGGGGACAGGGGAAGGCCCAGCTTTCTTT.

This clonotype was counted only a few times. The CDR3 region has the DNA TGCGCCAGCAGCCAAGGCAGGACTTATCGCACCGGGGAGCTGTTTTTT. Protein: CASSQGRTYRTGELFF. V usage is TRBV4-1 and J usage is TRBJ2-2; TRBD2 might be the D (5 bases). CDR3 length: 16 amino acids. The germline V gene has CDR1 MGHRA and CDR2 YSYEKL. V shed 1 base and J shed 4 bases, with 13 bases lying between them.